The subject of this entry is one T cell receptor (beta chain). The target antigen is unknown. MiXCR, applied by TCRdb to the 5' RACE reads, yields one record per CDR3 protein. The table lists tens of thousands of distinct CDR3 sequences, 3% to 3.5% of them singletons, with 7% in the top ten. The sample is drawn from a study of neurological immune-mediated disorders. Notes on the study in general: The most TCR clonal expansion was seen in HTLV-1-associated myelopathy, and the least was seen in multiple sclerosis, which fell below healthy controls. On phylogenetic grouping, the repertoires of 18 of 34 multiple sclerosis patients fell within one related-CDR3 cluster, constituting a possible signature.

V shed 5 bases, J shed 7 bases, and the junction held 9 bases outside the gene matches. The CDR3 runs 14 residues. The germline CDR1 and CDR2 sequences are DFQATT and SNEGSKA (reference sequence). The rearrangement uses TRBV20-1 and TRBJ2-3; 10 bases fit TRBD2. The sequence was obtained from a woman in her 30s with multiple sclerosis. Input material: PBMCs. As DNA, the CDR3 is TGCAGTGCTGGGGGAGCGGGGGGGCCAAATACGCAGTATTTT. Protein sequence: CSAGGAGGPNTQYF.